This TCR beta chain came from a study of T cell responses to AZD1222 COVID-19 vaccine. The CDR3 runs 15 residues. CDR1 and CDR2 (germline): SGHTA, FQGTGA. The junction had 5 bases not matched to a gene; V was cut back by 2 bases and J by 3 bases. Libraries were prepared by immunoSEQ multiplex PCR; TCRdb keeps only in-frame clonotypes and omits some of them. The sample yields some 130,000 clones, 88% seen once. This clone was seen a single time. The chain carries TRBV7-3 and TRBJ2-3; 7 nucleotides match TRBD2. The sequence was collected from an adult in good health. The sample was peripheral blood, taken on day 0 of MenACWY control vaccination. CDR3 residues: CASSLGGGETDTQYF. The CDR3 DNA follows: TGTGCCAGCAGCTTAGGGGGAGGGGAGACAGATACGCAGTATTTT.